The rows below give T cell receptor beta chains drawn from one sample of a study of shared clonotypes between healthy human individuals. TCRdb's table, derived via immunoSEQ multiplex PCR, lists solely in-frame clones and lacks some. The sample lists 2 million to 3 million clones, 93% occurring once. Sequenced: naive CD4+ T cells from PBMCs. The receptors shown here come from a man aged 18 to 30 in good health. Some clones in this sample may be carry-over from other donors' samples. Each CDR3 is given with its conserved first and last residue. D genes are given only for firm matches. The size of a clone is reported for some rows only, either as once, few or many, or as a class for expanded clones.

J,V,D,size,DNA,CDR3
TRBJ2-5,TRBV6-1,-,-,TGTGCCAGCAGTGAAGCCGGCGGGGAATGGGAGACCCAGTACTTC,CASSEAGGEWETQYF
TRBJ2-1,TRBV7-2,-,once,TGTGCCAGCAGCTTTAGCTCCTACAATGAGCAGTTCTTC,CASSFSSYNEQFF
TRBJ2-1,TRBV28,-,-,TGTGCCAGCAGTTTGCTTAGCAGCGAGCAGTTCTTC,CASSLLSSEQFF
TRBJ1-1,TRBV7-8,-,-,TGTGCCAGCAGCTTAGCGGAAGCGAACACTGAAGCTTTCTTT,CASSLAEANTEAFF
TRBJ2-7,TRBV4-3,TRBD2,-,TGCGCCAGCAGCCAAAAACGCCACGGACCGGGACTAGCTTGGGAGCAGTACTTC,CASSQKRHGPGLAWEQYF
TRBJ2-2,TRBV5-1,-,-,TGCGCCAGCAGCTTGGGGCACCCAGACACCGGGGAGCTGTTTTTT,CASSLGHPDTGELFF
TRBJ2-1,TRBV9,TRBD1,-,TGTGCCAGCAGCACCCGGGACAGGGTTTACAATGAGCAGTTCTTC,CASSTRDRVYNEQFF
TRBJ1-4,TRBV29-1,-,-,TGCAGCGTTGTTCGGGGGACTAATGAAAAACTGTTTTTT,CSVVRGTNEKLFF
TRBJ1-6,TRBV29-1,-,once,TGCAGCGTTGCCATGGGGCAGGCCGATTCACCCCTCCACTTT,CSVAMGQADSPLHF
TRBJ1-3,TRBV6-5,-,-,TGTGCCAGCAGTTACCAACCCTGGAACACCATATATTTT,CASSYQPWNTIYF
TRBJ2-3,TRBV11-2,-,-,TGTGCCAGCAGCTCCGGGCCAAACCGGGCCACAGATACGCAGTATTTT,CASSSGPNRATDTQYF
TRBJ2-7,TRBV7-2,TRBD2,-,TGTGCCAGCAGAGCCCCCGGGACTAGAAGTTACGAGCAGTACTTC,CASRAPGTRSYEQYF
TRBJ2-7,TRBV18,-,-,TGTGCCAGCTCATATGACAGCTACTCCTACGAGCAGTACTTC,CASSYDSYSYEQYF
TRBJ1-5,TRBV30,TRBD1,-,TGTGCCTGGAGTGAGGACAGGCGTCAGCCCCAGCATTTT,CAWSEDRRQPQHF
TRBJ2-5,TRBV14,-,once,TGTGCCAGCAGCCAAGATTCGTGGATGCGAGAGACCCAGTACTTC,CASSQDSWMRETQYF
TRBJ2-2,TRBV11-2,TRBD2,-,TGTGCCAGCAGCTCCTTAGCGGGAGGGCCCGGGTCGGCCGGGGAGCTGTTTTTT,CASSSLAGGPGSAGELFF
TRBJ1-1,TRBV7-3,-,-,TGTGCCAGCAGCTCCGACCTCTACTCTGAAGCTTTCTTT,CASSSDLYSEAFF
TRBJ2-7,TRBV10-3,TRBD1,once,TGTGCCATCAGTGATGGTAGCCGGGACAGGGCCTACGAGCAGTACTTC,CAISDGSRDRAYEQYF
TRBJ2-1,TRBV18,TRBD1,-,TGTGCCAGCCTCCGGGACAGGATTAATGAGCAGTTCTTC,CASLRDRINEQFF
TRBJ2-3,TRBV6-1,TRBD1,-,TGTGCCAGCAGTGAAATGGACAGGTTTGCCGATACGCAGTATTTT,CASSEMDRFADTQYF
TRBJ2-5,TRBV28,TRBD2,-,TGTGCCAGCAGTTTATCCCCCGGAAGGGCGGGAGGGCTTCGGGAGACCCAGTACTTC,CASSLSPGRAGGLRETQYF
TRBJ2-6,TRBV5-1,-,few,TGCGCCAGCACCCTCGGCGTCAGGCCGGACTCTGGGGCCAACGTCCTGACTTTC,CASTLGVRPDSGANVLTF
TRBJ2-3,TRBV2,-,-,TGTGCCAGCAGGGGTAATACGCAGTATTTT,CASRGNTQYF